This T cell receptor beta chain was captured in a study of T cell changes during pregnancy in multiple sclerosis. The table came from immunoSEQ multiplex PCR; TCRdb's copy has only in-frame clones and leaves some out. The profile shows 50,000 to 70,000 clones, roughly 91% of them singletons. Trimming took 6 bases from V and 8 from J, leaving 14 bases between them. This CDR3 region has 13 residues. CDR1 and CDR2 from the germline V gene are WSHSY and SAAADI. This TCR derives from a female donor with multiple sclerosis, enrolled in a pregnancy study. The V gene is TRBV10-2, the J gene TRBJ2-1; no reliable D call. Sequencing was performed on CD8+ T cells from peripheral blood mononuclear cells, taken before pregnancy. Here the CDR3 reads CASSLSLADEQFF. Written as DNA, the CDR3 is TGCGCCAGCAGCCTCTCTCTGGCCGATGAGCAGTTCTTC.